The 17 T cell receptor beta chains in this list originate from one sample, sequenced in a study of T cell repertoires in cytomegalovirus infection. MiXCR, applied by TCRdb to the reads, yields one record per CDR3 protein. Altogether roughly 69,000 distinct CDR3 sequences are present, around 27% being singletons, with the ten largest covering 45% to 65%. No antigen has been identified for these receptors. Sequences were derived from CD8+ T cells from cultured PBMCs, sampled from culture after CMV antigen stimulation. The receptors originated from a human donor in good health (CMV status not recorded). Some clones in this sample may be carry-over from other donors' samples.

In this sample, this clonotype turned up a few times. This chain uses TRBV5-6 with TRBJ2-1, with no clear D. Germline CDR1 SGHDT, CDR2 YYEEEE. This CDR3 is built from 11 residues. V dropped 1 base and J dropped 8 bases, with 4 bases sitting between them. This chain's CDR3 is CASSLLYEQFF. The CDR3 DNA is TGTGCCAGCAGCTTGCTTTATGAGCAGTTCTTC. The full variable domain, its missing parts supplied by reference TRBV5-6 and TRBJ2-1, is DAGVTQSPTHLIKTRGQQVTLRCSPKSGHDTVSWYQQALGQGPQFIFQYYEEEERQRGNFPDRFSGHQFPNYSSELNVNALLLGDSALYLCASSLLYEQFFGPGTRLTVL.

This clonotype was seen ten or more times. This chain uses TRBV7-8 with TRBJ1-5; 7 positions match TRBD1. The junction had 4 bases not matched to a gene; V was cut back by 5 bases and J by 6 bases. CDR1 and CDR2 (germline): SGHVS, FQNEAQ. This CDR3 comprises 13 residues. CDR3 in amino acids: CASSTGQVQPQHF. For the CDR3, the DNA is TGTGCCAGCAGCACCGGACAGGTTCAGCCCCAGCATTTT. The complete variable domain, with remaining parts taken from reference TRBV7-8 and TRBJ1-5, reads GAGVSQSPRYKVAKRGQDVALRCDPISGHVSLFWYQQALGQGPEFLTYFQNEAQLDKSGLPSDRFFAERPEGSVSTLKIQRTQQEDSAVYLCASSTGQVQPQHFGDGTRLSIL.

The J gene is TRBJ2-5, the V gene TRBV30; 9 bases align to TRBD2. This CDR3 region has 14 residues. Germline loops: CDR1 GTSNPN, CDR2 SVGIG (reference sequence). V lost 2 bases to trimming and J lost 5 bases; unmatched junction nucleotides: 6. CDR3 bases: TGTGCCTGGAGTCCTTGGACTAGCGAGGAGACCCAGTACTTC. Translating it yields CAWSPWTSEETQYF.

This clonotype showed up many times. The CDR3 loop reads CASSLDGQAWPEAFF. Written as DNA, the CDR3 is TGTGCCAGCAGCTTAGATGGGCAGGCCTGGCCTGAAGCTTTCTTT. The chain has TRBV7-6 and TRBJ1-1; no reliable D call. The V gene's germline CDR1 is SGHVS and CDR2 FNYEAQ. The CDR3 totals 15 residues. Between the trimmed V and J ends, which lost 1 base and 6 bases, there was a span of 15 bases.

Ten or more counts support this clonotype. V usage is TRBV11-3 and J usage is TRBJ2-2, with D uncertain. V was pared by 0 bases and J by 7 bases, with 18 bases between. Per the germline V gene, CDR1 is SGHNT and CDR2 is YENEEA. The length of the CDR3 is 17 residues. This CDR3 is CASSLDKGGGVSGELFF. The CDR3 nucleotides read TGTGCCAGCAGCTTAGATAAAGGTGGTGGAGTTAGCGGGGAGCTGTTTTTT.

This clonotype came up a few times. V and J are TRBV5-1 and TRBJ1-1; D is unresolved. The CDR3 has 11 residues. V lost 0 bases, J lost 10 bases, and 7 bases lay in between. Germline V CDR1 and CDR2: SGHRS, YFSETQ. The CDR3 bases are TGCGCCAGCAGCTTGGCCGGATTAGCTTTCTTT. Amino acid sequence: CASSLAGLAFF.

This chain uses TRBV12-3 or TRBV12-4 with TRBJ1-5, with D possibly being TRBD1 (6 bases). The CDR3 spans 14 residues. V was shortened by 5 bases and J by 2 bases, with 10 bases between the two germline ends. CDR3 sequence reads: CASSLRQGNQPQHF. CDR3 nucleotides: TGTGCCAGCAGTCTCCGACAGGGCAATCAGCCCCAGCATTTT.

This chain joins TRBV9 and TRBJ2-1; 9 positions match TRBD2. The junction had 5 bases not matched to a gene; V was cut back by 0 bases and J by 7 bases. Germline V CDR1 and CDR2: SGDLS, YYNGEE. CDR3 length: 15 residues. The CDR3: CASSVAKSGRNEQFF. CDR3 sequence (DNA): TGTGCCAGCAGCGTAGCTAAAAGCGGGAGGAATGAGCAGTTCTTC.

This clonotype was seen many times. The chain couples TRBV6-1 to TRBJ2-7, with TRBD2 matching over 7 bases. V dropped 3 bases and J dropped 3; count of bases not matched to a gene: 17. The CDR3 runs 18 residues. Germline assignment: CDR1 MNHNS and CDR2 SASEGT. The CDR3 here is CASSDFGLGGRGDYEQYF. The CDR3 bases are TGTGCCAGCAGTGATTTCGGATTGGGCGGGAGAGGGGACTACGAGCAGTACTTC.

This chain uses TRBV7-6 with TRBJ2-2, with D hard to call. The CDR3 contains 16 residues. Germline V gene data show CDR1 as SGHVS and CDR2 as FNYEAQ. The V end was cut by 5 bases, the J end by 0 bases, with 13 bases between. The CDR3 sequence is CASSPDLGPNTGELFF. The CDR3 region has the DNA TGTGCCAGCAGCCCAGATTTGGGCCCGAACACCGGGGAGCTGTTTTTT. The whole variable domain, remainder taken from reference TRBV7-6 and TRBJ2-2, is GAGVSQSPRYKVTKRGQDVALRCDPISGHVSLYWYRQALGQGPEFLTYFNYEAQQDKSGLPNDRFSAERPEGSISTLTIQRTEQRDSAMYRCASSPDLGPNTGELFFGEGSRLTVL.

Relative to its sample, this clonotype is large (0.1 to 1%). The rearrangement uses TRBV10-3 and TRBJ1-1, with a tentative D call TRBD1 (5 bases). V was clipped by 1 base and J by 1 base, with 10 bases between them. Per germline, CDR1 ENHRY and CDR2 SYGVKD. The CDR3 extends over 15 amino acids. The CDR3 loop reads CAISELSGKNTEAFF. CDR3 coding DNA: TGTGCCATCAGTGAGTTGTCAGGGAAGAACACTGAAGCTTTCTTT.

This chain joins TRBV6-6 and TRBJ1-3; 7 nucleotides align to TRBD1. Germline lookup yields CDR1 MNHNY and CDR2 SVGAGI (reference sequence). The CDR3 consists of 19 residues. Germline trimming cut 3 bases from V and 0 bases from J; bases unmatched to any gene: 14. In DNA, the CDR3 is TGTGCCAGCAGTTATACCCCCGCTAACAGGGGACCCTCTGGAAACACCATATATTTT. Its translation: CASSYTPANRGPSGNTIYF.

CDR3 loop: CASSHATSNEQFF. The CDR3 DNA is TGTGCCAGCAGCCATGCGACTAGCAATGAGCAGTTCTTC. V gene TRBV7-9 combines with J gene TRBJ2-1; possible D gene TRBD2, 6 bases. V lost 5 bases and J lost 6, with 11 bases in between. CDR3 length: 13 residues. Germline CDR1 is SEHNR and CDR2 is FQNEAQ (reference sequence).

This clonotype came up a few times. V gene TRBV9 combines with J gene TRBJ2-1, with TRBD1 matching over 9 bases. The CDR3 spans 16 residues. CDR1 and CDR2 from the germline V gene are SGDLS and YYNGEE. The junction had 9 bases not matched to a gene; V was cut back by 4 bases and J by 4 bases. The CDR3 bases are TGTGCCAGCAGCCGACCCGGGACAGGGCCTTACAATGAGCAGTTCTTC. Translating it yields CASSRPGTGPYNEQFF.

J is TRBJ2-5 and V is TRBV2, with D possibly matching TRBD1 (5 bases). V lost 1 base to trimming and J lost 0 bases, with 6 bases between them. CDR1 SNHLY and CDR2 FYNNEI come from the germline V gene. This CDR3 comprises 14 residues. DNA for the CDR3: TGTGCCAGCAGTGAAGGACAGTACCAAGAGACCCAGTACTTC. Translation gives CASSEGQYQETQYF.

The genes are TRBV28 and TRBJ1-5; 9 nucleotides align to TRBD1. Germline loops: CDR1 MDHEN, CDR2 SYDVKM. V lost 7 bases, J lost 9 bases, and 10 bases stayed unmatched. The CDR3 is made up of 14 amino acids. Written as DNA, the CDR3 is TGTGCCAGCACCGCGACAGGGGGTATTCTGCCCCAGCATTTT. This codes for CASTATGGILPQHF.

This clonotype was found once. A much larger clone differs from this one at a single base, so this may be a read error. The rearrangement uses TRBV27 and TRBJ2-7; possibly TRBD1 for D (6 bases). The CDR3 is made up of 14 amino acids. V shed 0 bases and J shed 5 bases, with 11 bases lying between them. Germline CDR1 reads MNHEY; CDR2 reads SMNVEV (reference sequence). DNA for the CDR3: TGTGCCAGCAGTTTATCGACAGGTTCAAACGAGCAGTACTTC. As protein: CASSLSTGSNEQYF.